The entry below describes one T cell receptor beta chain. This record belongs to a study of T cell clones after liver transplantation. The method was immunoSEQ multiplex PCR; TCRdb's version includes in-frame clones alone and lacks a portion of them. The table shows about 25,000 clones, with around two thirds occurring only once. The receptor was isolated from a human donor who received a liver transplant. The sequenced sample was CD4+ T cells from blood, obtained before liver transplant.

CDR3 bases: TGTGCCAGCAGTCGTCATCTACCCGACGGCGGGGAGCTGTTTTTT. Its protein product is CASSRHLPDGGELFF. The chain is built from TRBV6-6 and TRBJ2-2; D remains ambiguous. V was shortened by 5 bases and J by 7 bases, with 17 bases between the two germline ends. The CDR3 extends over 15 amino acids. Germline-derived CDR1 and CDR2 are MNHNY and SVGAGI (reference sequence).